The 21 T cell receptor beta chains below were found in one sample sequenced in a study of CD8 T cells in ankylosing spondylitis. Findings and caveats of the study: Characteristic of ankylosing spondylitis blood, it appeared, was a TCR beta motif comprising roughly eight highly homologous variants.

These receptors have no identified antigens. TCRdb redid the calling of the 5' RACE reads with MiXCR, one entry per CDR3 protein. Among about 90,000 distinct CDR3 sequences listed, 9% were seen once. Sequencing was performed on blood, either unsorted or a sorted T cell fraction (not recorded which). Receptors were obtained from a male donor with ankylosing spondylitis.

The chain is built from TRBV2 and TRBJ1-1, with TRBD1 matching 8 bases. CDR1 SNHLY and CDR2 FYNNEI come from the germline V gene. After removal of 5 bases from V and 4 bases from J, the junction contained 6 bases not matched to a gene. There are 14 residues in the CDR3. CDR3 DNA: TGTGCCAGCAGTACCAGACAGGGGACCACTGAAGCTTTCTTT. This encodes CASSTRQGTTEAFF. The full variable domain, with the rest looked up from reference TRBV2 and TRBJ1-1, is EPEVTQTPSHQVTQMGQEVILRCVPISNHLYFYWYRQILGQKVEFLVSFYNNEISEKSEIFDDQFSVERPDGSNFTLKIRSTKLEDSAMYFCASSTRQGTTEAFFGQGTRLTVV.

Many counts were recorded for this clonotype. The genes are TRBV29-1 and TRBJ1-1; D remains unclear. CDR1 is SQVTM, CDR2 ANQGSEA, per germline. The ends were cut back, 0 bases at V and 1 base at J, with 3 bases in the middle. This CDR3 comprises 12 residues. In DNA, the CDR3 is TGCAGCGTTGAAGATCGGAACACTGAAGCTTTCTTT. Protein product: CSVEDRNTEAFF.

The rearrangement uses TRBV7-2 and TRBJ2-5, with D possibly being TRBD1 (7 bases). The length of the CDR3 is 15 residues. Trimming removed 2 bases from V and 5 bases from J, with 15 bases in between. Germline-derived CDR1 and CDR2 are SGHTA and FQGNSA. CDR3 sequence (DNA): TGTGCCAGCAGCTTATCGGAGGGGGCGCACGAGACCCAGTACTTC. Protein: CASSLSEGAHETQYF.

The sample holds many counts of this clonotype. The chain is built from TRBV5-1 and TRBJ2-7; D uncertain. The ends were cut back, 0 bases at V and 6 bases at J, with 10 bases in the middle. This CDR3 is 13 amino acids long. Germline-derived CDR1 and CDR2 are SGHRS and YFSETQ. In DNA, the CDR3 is TGCGCCAGCAGCTTGGTGACGGCCGTCGAGCAGTACTTC. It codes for CASSLVTAVEQYF.

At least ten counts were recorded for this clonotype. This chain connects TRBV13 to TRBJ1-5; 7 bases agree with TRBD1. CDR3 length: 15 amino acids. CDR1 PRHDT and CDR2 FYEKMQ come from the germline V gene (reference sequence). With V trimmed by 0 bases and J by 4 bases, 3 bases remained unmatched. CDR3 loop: CASSLGTGRNQPQHF. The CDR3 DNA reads TGTGCCAGCAGCTTAGGGACAGGGAGGAATCAGCCCCAGCATTTT.

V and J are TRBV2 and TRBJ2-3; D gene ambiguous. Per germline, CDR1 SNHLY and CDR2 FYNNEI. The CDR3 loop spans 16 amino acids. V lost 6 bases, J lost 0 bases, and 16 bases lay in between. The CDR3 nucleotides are TGTGCCAGCAGCCTGCGGTTGGTCACTAGCACAGATACGCAGTATTTT. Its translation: CASSLRLVTSTDTQYF.

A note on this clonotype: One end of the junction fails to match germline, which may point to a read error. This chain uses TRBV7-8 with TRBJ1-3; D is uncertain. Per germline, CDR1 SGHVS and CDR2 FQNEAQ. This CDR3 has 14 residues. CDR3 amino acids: CASNLLASGNTIYF. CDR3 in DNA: TGTGCCAGCAACTTACTCGCCTCTGGAAACACCATATATTTT.

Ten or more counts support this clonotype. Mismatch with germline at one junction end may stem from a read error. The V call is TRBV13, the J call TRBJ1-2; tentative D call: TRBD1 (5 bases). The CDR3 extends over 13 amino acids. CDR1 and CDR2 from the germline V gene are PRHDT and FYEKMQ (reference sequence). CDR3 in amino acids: CASSLGEGYGYTF. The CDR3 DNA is TGTGCCAGCAGCCTAGGAGAGGGGTATGGCTACACCTTC.

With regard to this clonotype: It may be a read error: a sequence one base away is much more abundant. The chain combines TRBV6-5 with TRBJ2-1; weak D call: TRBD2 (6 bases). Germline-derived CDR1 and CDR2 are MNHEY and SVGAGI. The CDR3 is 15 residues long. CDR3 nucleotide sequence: TGTGCCAGCAGTTACGGGACTGGAGACTACAATGATCAGTTCTTC. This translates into CASSYGTGDYNDQFF.

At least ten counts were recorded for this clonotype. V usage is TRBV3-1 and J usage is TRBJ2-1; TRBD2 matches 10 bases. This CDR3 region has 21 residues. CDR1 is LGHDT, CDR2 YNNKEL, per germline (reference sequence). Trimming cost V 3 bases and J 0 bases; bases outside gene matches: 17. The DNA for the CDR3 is TGTGCCAGCAGCCAGGGGAGGATCGGCCTAGCGGGAGTTCCCTCCTACAATGAGCAGTTCTTC. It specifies CASSQGRIGLAGVPSYNEQFF.

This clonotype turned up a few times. Here the CDR3 DNA reads TGTGCCAGCAGTTCCCTACACGAGCAGTACTTC. It codes for CASSSLHEQYF. The genes are TRBV27 and TRBJ2-7, with D hard to call. The CDR3 is made up of 11 amino acids. Germline V gene sequence: CDR1 MNHEY, CDR2 SMNVEV (reference sequence). Trimming cost V 4 bases and J 5 bases, with 6 bases left between them.

The DNA for the CDR3 is TGTGCCAGCAGTTACCTGGAGGAGACCCTCAATGAGCAGTTCTTC. Its protein is CASSYLEETLNEQFF. J is TRBJ2-1 and V is TRBV6-5; possible D gene TRBD2, 5 bases. Looked up from germline, CDR1 is MNHEY and CDR2 is SVGAGI. This CDR3 has 15 residues. Between the trimmed V and J ends, which lost 2 bases and 6 bases, there was a span of 14 bases.

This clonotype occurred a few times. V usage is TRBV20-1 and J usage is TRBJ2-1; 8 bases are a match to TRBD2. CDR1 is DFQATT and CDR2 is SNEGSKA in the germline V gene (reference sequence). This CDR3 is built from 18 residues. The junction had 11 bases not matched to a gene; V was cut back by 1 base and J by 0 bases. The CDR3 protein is CSARGSSMREDSYNEQFF. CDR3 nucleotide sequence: TGCAGTGCTAGAGGGAGCTCTATGCGGGAGGACTCCTACAATGAGCAGTTCTTC.

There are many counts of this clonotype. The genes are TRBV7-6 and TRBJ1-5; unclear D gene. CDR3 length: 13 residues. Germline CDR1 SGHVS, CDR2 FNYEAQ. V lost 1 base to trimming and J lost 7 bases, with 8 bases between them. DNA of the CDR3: TGTGCCAGCAGCTTAGTTTCGGGACAGCCCCAGCATTTT. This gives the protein CASSLVSGQPQHF.

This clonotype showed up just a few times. The CDR3 region is CSGAGQGAQETQYF. Here the CDR3 DNA reads TGCAGTGGGGCCGGACAGGGGGCCCAGGAGACCCAGTACTTC. The V call is TRBV20-1, the J call TRBJ2-5; 11 bases align to TRBD1. Germline V gene lookup returns CDR1 DFQATT and CDR2 SNEGSKA (reference sequence). V dropped 7 bases and J dropped 5; count of bases not matched to a gene: 9. This CDR3 is 14 amino acids long.

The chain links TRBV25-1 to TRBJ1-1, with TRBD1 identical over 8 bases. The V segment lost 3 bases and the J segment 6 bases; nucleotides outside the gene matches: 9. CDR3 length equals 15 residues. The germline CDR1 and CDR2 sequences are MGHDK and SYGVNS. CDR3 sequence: CASSENQGASAEAFF. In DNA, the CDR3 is TGTGCCAGCAGTGAGAACCAGGGGGCGTCGGCTGAAGCTTTCTTT.

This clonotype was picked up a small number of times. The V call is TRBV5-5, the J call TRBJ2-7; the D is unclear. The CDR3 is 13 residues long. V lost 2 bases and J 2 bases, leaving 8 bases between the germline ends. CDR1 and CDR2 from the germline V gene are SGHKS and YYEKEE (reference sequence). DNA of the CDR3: TGTGCCAGCAGCTTAAATTCCGCCTACGAGCAGTACTTC. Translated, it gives CASSLNSAYEQYF. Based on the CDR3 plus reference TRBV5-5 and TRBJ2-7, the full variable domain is DAGVTQSPTHLIKTRGQQVTLRCSPISGHKSVSWYQQVLGQGPQFIFQYYEKEERGRGNFPDRFSARQFPNYSSELNVNALLLGDSALYLCASSLNSAYEQYFGPGTRLTVT.

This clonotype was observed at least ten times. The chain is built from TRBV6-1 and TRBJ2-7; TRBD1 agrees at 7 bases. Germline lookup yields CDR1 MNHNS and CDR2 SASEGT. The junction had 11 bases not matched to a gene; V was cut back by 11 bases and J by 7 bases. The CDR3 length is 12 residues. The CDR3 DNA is TGTGCCGCAGGGGGTCCTTTGGGAGAGCAGTACGTC. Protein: CAAGGPLGEQYV.

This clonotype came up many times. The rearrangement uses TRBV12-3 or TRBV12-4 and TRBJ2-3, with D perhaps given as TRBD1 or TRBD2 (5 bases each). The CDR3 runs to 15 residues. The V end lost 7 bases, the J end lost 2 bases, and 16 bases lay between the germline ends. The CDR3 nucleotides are TGTGCCAGCACCCCCGGGGACCAATACACAGATACGCAGTATTTT. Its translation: CASTPGDQYTDTQYF.

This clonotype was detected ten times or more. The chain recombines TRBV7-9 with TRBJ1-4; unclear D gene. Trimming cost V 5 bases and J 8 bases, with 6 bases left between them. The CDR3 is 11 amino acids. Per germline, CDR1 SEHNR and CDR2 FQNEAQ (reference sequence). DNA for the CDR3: TGTGCCAGCAGCCCGCAGGAAAAACTGTTTTTT. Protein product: CASSPQEKLFF.

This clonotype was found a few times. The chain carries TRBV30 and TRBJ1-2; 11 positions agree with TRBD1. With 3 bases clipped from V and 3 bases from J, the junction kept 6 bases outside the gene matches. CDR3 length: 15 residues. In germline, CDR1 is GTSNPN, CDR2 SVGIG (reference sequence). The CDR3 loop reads CAWRRTGGIDYGYTF. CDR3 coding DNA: TGTGCCTGGAGACGGACAGGGGGCATTGACTATGGCTACACCTTC.